This T cell receptor beta chain came from a study of metastatic and nonmetastatic thyroid tumors. Study as a whole: Repertoires from malignant and benign thyroid patients were compared across blood and tumor or nodule tissue.

The sample holds many counts of this clone. Treatment of any kind had been given to no patient before thyroid surgery. TCRdb reprocessed the PCR reads via MiXCR. The sample contains about 85,000 clones, less than 10% of which appear only once. The germline V gene encodes CDR1 GTSNPN and CDR2 SVGIG (reference sequence). Trimming shortened V by 0 bases and J by 8 bases, and 13 bases separated the two germline ends. The CDR3 spans 13 residues. The sample consisted of blood. The V call is TRBV30, the J call TRBJ1-2; D is perhaps TRBD1 (5 bases). The clonotype was recovered from a female donor with papillary thyroid cancer or a benign thyroid nodule (not recorded which). Some clones in this sample may be carry-over from other donors' samples. CDR3 coding DNA: TGTGCCTGGAGTGTGAAGGGGCGACAAGGCTACACCTTC. Its protein is CAWSVKGRQGYTF. Drawing the rest from reference TRBV30 and TRBJ1-2, the complete variable domain is SQTIHQWPATLVQPVGSPLSLECTVEGTSNPNLYWYRQAAGRGLQLLFYSVGIGQISSEVPQNLSASRPQDRQFILSSKKLLLSDSGFYLCAWSVKGRQGYTFGSGTRLTVV.